The 21 T cell receptor beta chains presented below share a single source sample, sequenced in a study of T cells in localized non-small cell lung cancer (TCRdb year 2020). To prepare the library, the immunoSEQ multiplex PCR assay was applied. TCRdb holds this immuneACCESS table with in-frame rearrangements only. Some clones are missing; in checked studies, unresolved V genes explain under half, and the rest has no known cause. The sample table holds around 94,000 clones, of which roughly 87% were seen once. The ten most abundant clones make up 15% of the sample. The sample in question was peripheral blood, obtained before any cancer treatment. These receptors came from a man aged 40 to 75 with stage I squamous cell lung carcinoma.

The chain is built from TRBV29-1 and TRBJ1-2; maybe TRBD1 (5 bases). CDR3 length equals 14 residues. V shed 3 bases and J shed 5 bases, with 16 bases lying between them. The germline gives CDR1 SQVTM, CDR2 ANQGSEA. This chain's CDR3 is CSVDERGFLYGYTF. CDR3 in DNA: TGCAGCGTTGACGAACGGGGGTTCCTGTATGGCTACACCTTC.

This chain's CDR3 is CASSLANQGNEKLFF. The CDR3 nucleotides are TGTGCCAGCAGCTTGGCCAATCAGGGGAACGAAAAACTGTTTTTT. The chain uses TRBV5-4 and TRBJ1-4; D perhaps matches TRBD1 (6 bases). The V end lost 0 bases, the J end lost 8 bases, and 14 bases lay between the germline ends. The CDR3 consists of 15 residues. Germline CDR1 reads SGHNT; CDR2 reads YYREEE (reference sequence).

V usage is TRBV7-9 and J usage is TRBJ2-3; 9 bases match TRBD1. Germline loops: CDR1 SEHNR, CDR2 FQNEAQ (reference sequence). Trimming at V came to 4 bases and at J to 3 bases, leaving 5 bases not matched to a gene. The CDR3 has 15 amino acids. The CDR3 loop reads CASSSWTGETDTQYF. CDR3 in DNA: TGTGCCAGCAGCTCTTGGACAGGGGAAACAGATACGCAGTATTTT.

The J gene is TRBJ2-5, the V gene TRBV4-3; possible D gene TRBD1, 6 bases. The V end was cut by 0 bases, the J end by 2 bases, with 16 bases between. CDR1 LGHNA and CDR2 YSLEER come from the germline V gene. There are 17 residues in the CDR3. The chain's CDR3 is CASSQDEIRGLQETQYF. The CDR3 DNA is TGCGCCAGCAGCCAAGATGAAATAAGGGGGTTACAAGAGACCCAGTACTTC.

Notes on this clone: The same CDR3 can be traced to other DNA sequences in this sample. The chain carries TRBV5-4 and TRBJ2-5, with 8 positions matching TRBD1. This CDR3 is 13 amino acids long. Per germline, CDR1 SGHNT and CDR2 YYREEE (reference sequence). Unmatched junction bases numbered 2, after V lost 4 bases and J lost 3 bases. The CDR3 DNA is TGTGCCAGCAGCAGGGGACAGGAAGAGACCCAGTACTTC. Protein: CASSRGQEETQYF.

This chain connects TRBV5-1 to TRBJ1-1; a weak D match, TRBD1 (6 bases). Trimming stripped 0 bases from V and 3 bases from J, with 12 bases between. CDR1 is SGHRS, CDR2 YFSETQ, per germline. There are 15 residues in the CDR3. The CDR3 loop reads CASSLVWGADTEAFF. In DNA form, the CDR3 reads TGCGCCAGCAGCTTGGTTTGGGGGGCGGACACTGAAGCTTTCTTT.

The chain recombines TRBV13 with TRBJ1-2, with 7 bases matching TRBD1. After removal of 4 bases from V and 7 bases from J, the junction contained 12 bases not matched to a gene. The CDR3 covers 15 residues. The germline CDR1 and CDR2 sequences are PRHDT and FYEKMQ (reference sequence). The chain's CDR3 is CASSSRDATGFGYTF. In DNA, the CDR3 is TGTGCCAGCAGCTCCCGAGACGCGACAGGGTTTGGCTACACCTTC.

The chain has TRBV11-2 and TRBJ2-7; perhaps TRBD1 as D (6 bases). This CDR3 has 16 residues. V was cut by 5 bases and J by 3 bases, with 20 bases left in between. CDR1 and CDR2 (germline): SGHAT, FQNNGV. This chain's CDR3 is CASSLSLGAGVYEQYF. The DNA for the CDR3 is TGTGCCAGCAGCCTCAGTCTCGGGGCAGGGGTCTACGAGCAGTACTTC.

The chain joins TRBV18 to TRBJ1-1, with D possibly matching TRBD1 (6 bases). Per the germline V gene, CDR1 is KGHSH and CDR2 is LQKENI. This CDR3 is built from 16 residues. Trimming took 6 bases from V and 2 from J, leaving 19 bases between them. The CDR3 loop is CASSRETGNRNTEAFF. In DNA, the CDR3 is TGTGCCAGCTCGCGAGAAACAGGGAATCGAAACACTGAAGCTTTCTTT.

J is TRBJ1-1 and V is TRBV7-9; the D gene is possibly TRBD1 (5 bases). Germline V gene sequence: CDR1 SEHNR, CDR2 FQNEAQ (reference sequence). The CDR3 is 15 amino acids. V gave up 6 bases and J gave up 1 base, with 15 bases separating them. The CDR3 DNA reads as TGTGCCAGCAGTTATTTCGGGACCCCGAACACTGAAGCTTTCTTT. It is translated as CASSYFGTPNTEAFF.

V and J are TRBV7-2 and TRBJ1-1; 7 bases align to TRBD1. V shed 0 bases and J 0 bases; nucleotides not matched to a gene: 7. Germline V gives CDR1 SGHTA, CDR2 FQGNSA. The CDR3 length is 17 residues. The CDR3 nucleotides read TGTGCCAGCAGCTTAGCGGTGAGGGGGCCGGTGAACACTGAAGCTTTCTTT. As protein: CASSLAVRGPVNTEAFF.

This clone appeared once. The CDR3 sequence: CASGLALTTEAFF. The DNA for the CDR3 is TGTGCTAGTGGTTTGGCGCTGACAACTGAAGCTTTCTTT. J is TRBJ1-1 and V is TRBV12-5; D is uncertain. Germline CDR1 and CDR2: LGHNT and FRNRAP. The CDR3 is made up of 13 amino acids. Trimming removed 1 base from V and 5 bases from J, with 8 bases in between.

This clone was picked up one time. The V gene is TRBV7-7, the J gene TRBJ2-5, with D tentatively TRBD1 (5 bases). CDR3 size: 13 residues. Germline V gene lookup returns CDR1 SSHAT and CDR2 FNYEAQ (reference sequence). Trimming left V 5 bases short and J 2 bases short, with 9 bases between. CDR3 in amino acids: CASSTDRQETQYF. Here the CDR3 DNA reads TGTGCCAGCAGCACCGACAGACAAGAGACCCAGTACTTC.

The V and J genes are TRBV5-1 and TRBJ2-5; 9 positions agree with TRBD2. The germline CDR1 and CDR2 sequences are SGHRS and YFSETQ. V was clipped by 2 bases and J by 4 bases; unmatched bases: 3. The CDR3 extends over 14 amino acids. The CDR3 DNA sequence: TGCGCCAGCAGCTTTAGCGGGGGCGGAGAGACCCAGTACTTC. This sequence encodes CASSFSGGGETQYF.

V and J are TRBV5-1 and TRBJ1-2; no definite D call. The germline V gene encodes CDR1 SGHRS and CDR2 YFSETQ. The ends were cut back, 0 bases at V and 2 bases at J, with 5 bases in the middle. The CDR3 consists of 13 residues. CDR3 amino acids: CASSLAANYGYTF. CDR3 nucleotide sequence: TGCGCCAGCAGCTTGGCAGCAAACTATGGCTACACCTTC.

The chain has TRBV4-3 and TRBJ1-2; 7 positions agree with TRBD1. CDR1 is LGHNA and CDR2 is YSLEER in the germline V gene. V lost 3 bases, J lost 4 bases, and 8 bases stayed unmatched. The CDR3 is 15 residues long. Here the CDR3 reads CASSHKGTASYGYTF. CDR3 nucleotide sequence: TGCGCCAGCAGCCACAAAGGGACAGCGAGCTATGGCTACACCTTC.

This chain joins TRBV18 and TRBJ1-5; D remains unclear. This CDR3 contains 14 residues. Trimming removed 2 bases from V and 4 bases from J, with 9 bases in between. From germline, CDR1 is KGHSH and CDR2 LQKENI. This chain's CDR3 is CASSPGFSNQPQHF. Here the CDR3 DNA reads TGTGCCAGCTCACCAGGGTTTTCTAATCAGCCCCAGCATTTT.

The chain combines TRBV5-1 with TRBJ2-7; D unclear. V lost 3 bases, J lost 1 base, and 5 bases lay in between. This CDR3 is built from 12 residues. The germline gives CDR1 SGHRS, CDR2 YFSETQ. CDR3 sequence (DNA): TGCGCCAGCAGCTACGGATCCTACGAGCAGTACTTC. Its protein is CASSYGSYEQYF. The full variable domain, completed using reference TRBV5-1 and TRBJ2-7, is KAGVTQTPRYLIKTRGQQVTLSCSPISGHRSVSWYQQTPGQGLQFLFEYFSETQRNKGNFPGRFSGRQFSNSRSEMNVSTLELGDSALYLCASSYGSYEQYFGPGTRLTVT.

The chain carries TRBV4-1 and TRBJ1-4, with no clear D. V lost 4 bases and J 7 bases, leaving 16 bases between the germline ends. This CDR3 has 15 amino acids. From germline, CDR1 is MGHRA and CDR2 YSYEKL. CDR3 nucleotides: TGCGCCAGCAGCCCCTGGGTCCCCTGGCGTGAAAAACTGTTTTTT. The encoded protein is CASSPWVPWREKLFF.

The CDR3 protein is CASSQDPGQGTYEQYF. In DNA form, the CDR3 reads TGTGCCAGCAGCCAAGACCCGGGACAGGGGACCTACGAGCAGTACTTC. The gene calls are TRBV14 and TRBJ2-7; 10 bases line up with TRBD1. The junction had 4 bases not matched to a gene; V was cut back by 0 bases and J by 2 bases. This CDR3 has 16 amino acids. In germline, CDR1 is SGHDN, CDR2 FVKESK.

The chain joins TRBV11-2 to TRBJ1-2; no clear D gene. Germline V lookup: CDR1 SGHAT, CDR2 FQNNGV. V dropped 1 base and J dropped 0 bases, with 6 bases sitting between them. The CDR3 length is 14 residues. CDR3 nucleotides: TGTGCCAGCAGCTTAGTCAGAGCTAACTATGGCTACACCTTC. Translated: CASSLVRANYGYTF.